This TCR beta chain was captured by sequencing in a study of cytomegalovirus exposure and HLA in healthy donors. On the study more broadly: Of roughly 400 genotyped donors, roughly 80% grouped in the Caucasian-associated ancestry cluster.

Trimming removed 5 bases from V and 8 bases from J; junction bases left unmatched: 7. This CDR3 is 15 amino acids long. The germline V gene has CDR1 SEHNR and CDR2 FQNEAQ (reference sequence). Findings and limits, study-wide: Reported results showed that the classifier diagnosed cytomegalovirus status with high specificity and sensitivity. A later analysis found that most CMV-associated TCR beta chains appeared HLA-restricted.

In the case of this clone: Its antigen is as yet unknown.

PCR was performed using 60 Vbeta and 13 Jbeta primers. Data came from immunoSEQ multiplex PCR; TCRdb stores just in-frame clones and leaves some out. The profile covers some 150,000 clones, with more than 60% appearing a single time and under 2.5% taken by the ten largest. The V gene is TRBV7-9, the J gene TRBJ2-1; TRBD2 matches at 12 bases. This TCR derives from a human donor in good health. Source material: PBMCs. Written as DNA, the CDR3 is TGTGCCAGCAGCCCTCGACTAGCGGGGGCGGATGAGCAGTTCTTC. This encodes CASSPRLAGADEQFF.